One and the same sample provided the 15 T cell receptor beta chains below, sequenced in a study of beta chain features in type 1 diabetes. Their antigens are not known. General study results and limits: There was a moderate but significant shortening of TCRB CDR3s in all four CD4+ subsets of Type 1 diabetes patients.

Investigators reverse transcribed all isolated RNA, so they sequenced expressed TCRB transcripts. Libraries were prepared by immunoSEQ multiplex PCR; TCRdb keeps only in-frame clonotypes and omits some of them. The sample contains roughly 150,000 clones, approximately 8.7% of which appear only once. Sequencing was performed on central memory CD4+ T cells from blood. The receptors were gathered from a woman aged 30 to 39 with type 1 diabetes.

The sample holds a few counts of this clone. The chain has TRBV4-1 and TRBJ2-5; the D gene is possibly TRBD1 (5 bases). Germline CDR1 reads MGHRA; CDR2 reads YSYEKL. This CDR3 contains 16 residues. The V end lost 0 bases, the J end lost 5 bases, and 16 bases lay between the germline ends. CDR3 bases: TGCGCCAGCAGCCAAGATGCAGGGTTGATGAGGGAGACCCAGTACTTC. Its protein is CASSQDAGLMRETQYF.

This clone was observed a handful of times. This sequence joins TRBV7-9 and TRBJ1-1, with TRBD1 as a possible D gene (6 bases). The germline CDR1 and CDR2 sequences are SEHNR and FQNEAQ (reference sequence). With 5 bases removed from V and 4 bases from J, the gap between germline ends came to 17 bases. This CDR3 spans 15 amino acids. The CDR3 DNA reads as TGTGCCAGCAGCCCCCAGACAGGCTTCGGCACTGAAGCTTTCTTT. Its protein product is CASSPQTGFGTEAFF.

This clone was seen a handful of times. The rearrangement joins TRBV30 to TRBJ2-6; TRBD1 aligns across 7 bases. Per the germline V gene, CDR1 is GTSNPN and CDR2 is SVGIG (reference sequence). V lost 4 bases, J lost 0 bases, and 9 bases stayed unmatched. CDR3 length equals 17 residues. CDR3: CAWMLGTASSGANVLTF. For the CDR3, the DNA is TGTGCCTGGATGTTAGGGACAGCAAGCTCTGGGGCCAACGTCCTGACTTTC.

The chain recombines TRBV7-3 with TRBJ1-4; the D is unclear. Trimming took 0 bases from V and 8 from J, leaving 4 bases between them. The CDR3 is made up of 12 amino acids. In germline, CDR1 is SGHTA, CDR2 FQGTGA. The chain's CDR3 is CASSLTQEKLFF. The CDR3 DNA is TGTGCCAGCAGCTTAACTCAAGAAAAACTGTTTTTT.

This chain connects TRBV30 to TRBJ2-2; D is perhaps TRBD1 (5 bases). Per the germline V gene, CDR1 is GTSNPN and CDR2 is SVGIG (reference sequence). This CDR3 is built from 12 residues. Between the trimmed V and J ends, which lost 5 bases and 4 bases, there was a span of 8 bases. In DNA form, the CDR3 reads TGTGCCTGGGCTGGGGCCACCGGGGAGCTGTTTTTT. Its translation is CAWAGATGELFF.

This clone has a handful of counts. The CDR3 sequence: CATSSQRGGYTF. The CDR3 nucleotides are TGTGCCACCAGCTCTCAGAGAGGCGGCTACACCTTC. V and J are TRBV15 and TRBJ1-2; D is unclear. CDR3 length equals 12 residues. Germline CDR1 reads LNHNV; CDR2 reads YYDKDF (reference sequence). Trimming cost V 5 bases and J 8 bases, with 12 bases left between them.

This clone was seen only a few times. This chain connects TRBV10-3 to TRBJ2-7; D perhaps matches TRBD2 (5 bases). The V end lost 6 bases, the J end lost 0 bases, and 9 bases lay between the germline ends. CDR1 and CDR2 from the germline V gene are ENHRY and SYGVKD. The CDR3 totals 13 residues. The CDR3 spells CAIRPSGSYEQYF. The CDR3 nucleotides are TGTGCCATCAGACCCAGCGGCTCCTACGAGCAGTACTTC.

This clone occurred many times. The V and J genes are TRBV4-1 and TRBJ1-2; D possibly corresponds to TRBD1 (5 bases). From germline, CDR1 is MGHRA and CDR2 YSYEKL. V lost 1 base and J 1 base, leaving 10 bases between the germline ends. The CDR3 is made up of 15 amino acids. The CDR3 coding sequence is TGCGCCAGCAGCCAAGTTGGGCAGGGTAACTATGGCTACACCTTC. Translating it yields CASSQVGQGNYGYTF.

This clone was seen more than once but under ten times. This chain joins TRBV7-9 and TRBJ1-2; 11 bases are shared with TRBD1. Germline loops: CDR1 SEHNR, CDR2 FQNEAQ (reference sequence). V shed 2 bases and J 2 bases; nucleotides not matched to a gene: 10. CDR3 length: 18 residues. The CDR3 loop is CASSLLSGTGGINYGYTF. In DNA form, the CDR3 reads TGTGCCAGCAGCTTACTATCCGGGACAGGGGGTATCAACTATGGCTACACCTTC.

This clone was detected only a few times. The V gene is TRBV28, the J gene TRBJ2-1, with D perhaps matching TRBD2 (6 bases). The ends were cut back, 5 bases at V and 9 bases at J, with 23 bases in the middle. The length of the CDR3 is 16 residues. Germline CDR1 is MDHEN and CDR2 is SYDVKM. Here the CDR3 DNA reads TGTGCCAGCAGTAATACGGGCGGGATACCTCTTGCTGAGCAGTTCTTC. Translating gives CASSNTGGIPLAEQFF. The variable domain in full, completed from reference TRBV28 and TRBJ2-1, reads DVKVTQSSRYLVKRTGEKVFLECVQDMDHENMFWYRQDPGLGLRLIYFSYDVKMKEKGDIPEGYSVSREKKERFSLILESASTNQTSMYLCASSNTGGIPLAEQFFGPGTRLTVL.

This clone was observed a few times. CDR3 in DNA: TGTGCCAGCAGCTTGCGGCTAGTCGGGGATGAGCAGTTCTTC. This translates into CASSLRLVGDEQFF. The gene calls are TRBV5-4 and TRBJ2-1; D is perhaps TRBD2 (5 bases). The CDR3 covers 14 residues. Between the trimmed V and J ends, which lost 1 base and 8 bases, there was a span of 13 bases. Germline V lookup: CDR1 SGHNT, CDR2 YYREEE (reference sequence). Filled out from reference TRBV5-4 and TRBJ2-1, the complete variable domain reads ETGVTQSPTHLIKTRGQQVTLRCSSQSGHNTVSWYQQALGQGPQFIFQYYREEENGRGNFPPRFSGLQFPNYSSELNVNALELDDSALYLCASSLRLVGDEQFFGPGTRLTVL.

The chain is built from TRBV2 and TRBJ2-7, with D possibly TRBD1 on 6 matching bases. Trimming left V 7 bases short and J 3 bases short, with 25 bases between. CDR1 SNHLY and CDR2 FYNNEI come from the germline V gene. The CDR3 runs 17 residues. In DNA, the CDR3 is TGTGCCAGCACCCCTGCGATTGGGACAACGACTCTCTACGAGCAGTACTTC. As protein: CASTPAIGTTTLYEQYF.

This clone has a handful of counts. V is TRBV7-9 and J is TRBJ2-2; D is perhaps TRBD2 (6 bases). The CDR3 extends over 14 amino acids. Per the germline V gene, CDR1 is SEHNR and CDR2 is FQNEAQ (reference sequence). Trimming shortened V by 7 bases and J by 4 bases, and 13 bases separated the two germline ends. CDR3 bases: TGTGCCAGCAAAGGCGCGGGATCCACCGGGGAGCTGTTTTTT. Translating gives CASKGAGSTGELFF.

The chain employs TRBV4-2 and TRBJ2-1; TRBD2 agrees at 9 bases. From germline, CDR1 is LGHNA and CDR2 YNFKEQ. The CDR3 is 17 residues long. V trimming: 1 base; J trimming: 10 bases; junction bases outside the gene matches: 14. CDR3 sequence (DNA): TGTGCCAGCAGCCAAGTGGGGGGACCTAGCGGGATCCGCGAGCAGTTCTTC. It yields the protein CASSQVGGPSGIREQFF.

This clone has just a few counts. The chain couples TRBV4-1 to TRBJ2-3, with 7 positions matching TRBD2. The CDR3 is 19 amino acids. After removal of 0 bases from V and 2 bases from J, the junction contained 14 bases not matched to a gene. Germline V gives CDR1 MGHRA, CDR2 YSYEKL. DNA of the CDR3: TGCGCCAGCAGCCAAGAGATGCCGGGACTACACTATATCACAGATACGCAGTATTTT. Translated, it gives CASSQEMPGLHYITDTQYF.